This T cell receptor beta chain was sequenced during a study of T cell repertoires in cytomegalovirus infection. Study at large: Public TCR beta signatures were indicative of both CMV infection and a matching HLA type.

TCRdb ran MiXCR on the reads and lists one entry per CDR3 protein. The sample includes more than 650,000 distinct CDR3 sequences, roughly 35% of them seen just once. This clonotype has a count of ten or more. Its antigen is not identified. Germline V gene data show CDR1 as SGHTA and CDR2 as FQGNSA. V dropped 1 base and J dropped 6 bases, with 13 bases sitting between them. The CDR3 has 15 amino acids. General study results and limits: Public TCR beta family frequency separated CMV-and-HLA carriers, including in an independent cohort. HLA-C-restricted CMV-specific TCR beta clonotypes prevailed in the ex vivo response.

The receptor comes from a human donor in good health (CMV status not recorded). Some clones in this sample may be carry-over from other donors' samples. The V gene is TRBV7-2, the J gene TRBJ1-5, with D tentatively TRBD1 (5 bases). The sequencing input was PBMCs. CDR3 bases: TGTGCCAGCAGCTTAGGTAGATCAGGGTCTCAGCCCCAGCATTTT. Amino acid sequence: CASSLGRSGSQPQHF.